A single sample is the source of the 10 T cell receptor beta chains below, sequenced in a study of blood T cell repertoires in COVID-19. Libraries were prepared by immunoSEQ multiplex PCR; TCRdb keeps only in-frame clonotypes and omits some of them. This sample has more than 45,000 clones; 85% to 90% occur once, and the top ten carry about 27%. Specimen: peripheral blood. The receptors were sampled from a human donor in a cohort sampled during active COVID-19.

V and J are TRBV5-1 and TRBJ2-1; the match to TRBD2 covers 9 bases. The CDR3 is 18 residues long. Per germline, CDR1 SGHRS and CDR2 YFSETQ. Losses at the gene ends were 3 bases for V and 4 bases for J; bases not matched to a gene: 14. CDR3: CASSSQLTSSGGYNEQFF. CDR3 DNA: TGCGCCAGCAGCTCTCAGCTGACTTCCAGCGGGGGGTACAATGAGCAGTTCTTC.

The chain is built from TRBV9 and TRBJ2-1; D is ambiguous. This CDR3 is 13 amino acids long. The V gene lost 0 bases and the J gene lost 9 bases, with 10 bases spanning the gap. The germline gives CDR1 SGDLS, CDR2 YYNGEE. The CDR3 region has the DNA TGTGCCAGCAGCGTAGAAGCCGCAGGTGAGCAGTTCTTC. Translated: CASSVEAAGEQFF.

This clone came up a few times. The chain uses TRBV5-6 and TRBJ1-5; D is possibly TRBD1 (6 bases). Trimming pared 3 bases from V and 2 bases from J, leaving 15 bases between. Germline V gene sequence: CDR1 SGHDT, CDR2 YYEEEE. The CDR3 consists of 16 residues. In nucleotides, the CDR3 is TGTGCCAGCAGCTCTCACCCATCAGGGGGCAATCAGCCCCAGCATTTT. Translated: CASSSHPSGGNQPQHF.

The CDR3 region is CASSLGVGAGSNQPQHF. CDR3 sequence (DNA): TGTGCCAGCAGCTTAGGAGTTGGGGCAGGGAGCAATCAGCCCCAGCATTTT. This chain uses TRBV7-8 with TRBJ1-5, with a possible D match to TRBD1 (5 bases). The CDR3 is 17 amino acids. V lost 1 base to trimming and J lost 1 base, with 14 bases between them. CDR1 is SGHVS, CDR2 FQNEAQ, per germline.

V usage is TRBV5-4 and J usage is TRBJ1-3, with D possibly TRBD1 on 5 matching bases. Trimming removed 4 bases at V and 1 base at J, with 9 bases between. The CDR3 runs to 14 residues. The V gene's germline CDR1 is SGHNT and CDR2 YYREEE (reference sequence). CDR3 sequence: CASSLQGSGNTIYF. The CDR3 DNA is TGTGCCAGCAGCCTGCAGGGTTCTGGAAACACCATATATTTT.

The chain employs TRBV4-1 and TRBJ2-2, with a tentative D call TRBD2 (5 bases). CDR3 size: 16 residues. V was clipped by 0 bases and J by 5 bases, with 13 bases between them. CDR1 is MGHRA and CDR2 is YSYEKL in the germline V gene. In DNA, the CDR3 is TGCGCCAGCAGCCAAGACTTGGGAACGGGAACCGGGGAGCTGTTTTTT. It is translated as CASSQDLGTGTGELFF.

The V and J genes are TRBV5-1 and TRBJ2-5, with D uncertain. CDR3 length equals 15 residues. Per germline, CDR1 SGHRS and CDR2 YFSETQ. Trimming pared 4 bases from V and 4 bases from J, leaving 17 bases between. The CDR3 nucleotides read TGCGCCAGCAGCACACAATCCACAGTAATAGAGACCCAGTACTTC. Its translation: CASSTQSTVIETQYF.

The V and J genes are TRBV11-3 and TRBJ2-1; D is uncertain. Between the trimmed V and J ends, which lost 1 base and 4 bases, there was a span of 8 bases. The length of the CDR3 is 14 residues. Germline assignment: CDR1 SGHNT and CDR2 YENEEA. In DNA, the CDR3 is TGTGCCAGCAGCTTAGGTAGAGAGTACAATGAGCAGTTCTTC. It specifies CASSLGREYNEQFF.

V is TRBV6-1 and J is TRBJ1-2; 10 positions match TRBD1. Unmatched junction bases numbered 9, after V lost 1 base and J lost 4 bases. Germline values: CDR1 MNHNS, CDR2 SASEGT. The CDR3 loop spans 17 amino acids. In DNA form, the CDR3 reads TGTGCCAGCAGTGAAGGAGGGGGACAGGGGAACCCCTATGGCTACACCTTC. Protein: CASSEGGGQGNPYGYTF.

The chain combines TRBV18 with TRBJ2-1, with a weak D call TRBD1 (6 bases). Per germline, CDR1 KGHSH and CDR2 LQKENI. This CDR3 region has 15 residues. V was clipped by 3 bases and J by 4 bases, with 13 bases between them. The CDR3 sequence is CASSPPGTRYNEQFF. The CDR3 DNA sequence: TGTGCCAGCTCACCCCCCGGGACACGTTACAATGAGCAGTTCTTC.